This paragraph reports one T cell receptor beta chain. Method: immunoSEQ multiplex PCR; TCRdb's copy keeps in-frame clones and lacks some. The table includes roughly 250,000 clones, 70% to 75% detected once. V lost 3 bases to trimming and J lost 2 bases; unmatched junction nucleotides: 5. This CDR3 is built from 15 residues. Germline V gives CDR1 LNHDA, CDR2 SQIVND (reference sequence). The sample is drawn from a study of blood T cell repertoires in COVID-19. The chain is built from TRBV19 and TRBJ2-5; 8 positions agree with TRBD2. Sequencing was done on a sample of peripheral blood. The TCR originated in a woman older than 75 with acute or convalescent COVID-19. The CDR3 loop is CASSILTGGQETQYF. CDR3 coding DNA: TGTGCCAGTAGTATTCTAACGGGGGGGCAAGAGACCCAGTACTTC.